The clone carrying this T cell receptor beta chain has just a few counts. Semi-nested PCR with Nested Universal Primer A followed constant-region reverse priming of full-length variable regions. TCRdb reprocessed the 5' RACE reads with MiXCR, giving one entry per CDR3 protein. This sample has 55,000 to 75,000 distinct CDR3 sequences; more than 25% occur once, and the top ten carry 2% to 2.5%. This CDR3 has 16 residues. In germline, CDR1 is MNHNS, CDR2 SASEGT. V trimming: 5 bases; J trimming: 4 bases; junction bases outside the gene matches: 8. The TCR was taken from a female donor with breast cancer. This sequence joins TRBV6-1 and TRBJ2-2; 9 bases are a match to TRBD1. Sequencing used tumor-infiltrating naive CD4+ T cells sorted from the breast tumor. Subset meaning: naive CD4+ T cells, CD4+CD45RA+CD25-. The CDR3 nucleotides are TGTGCCAGCAGTCCGGACAGGGGAGTCAGCACCGGGGAGCTGTTTTTT. Its protein product is CASSPDRGVSTGELFF.